These 18 T cell receptor beta chains came from one sample sequenced in a study of cytomegalovirus exposure and HLA in healthy donors. 13 Jbeta primers and 60 Vbeta primers were used for the PCR. The protocol was immunoSEQ multiplex PCR, while the TCRdb copy is restricted to in-frame clones and leaves out a portion. The table records about 100,000 clones, around 85% of them present only once. The sample was PBMCs. The origin of the receptors is a man aged 40-50 years in good health and CMV-seropositive.

The genes are TRBV12-5 and TRBJ1-1, with D possibly TRBD1 on 5 matching bases. The germline V and J ends were trimmed by 2 bases and 3 bases, with 16 bases remaining between them. The CDR3 sequence is 16 residues long. Germline CDR1 is LGHNT and CDR2 is FRNRAP. The CDR3 DNA is TGTGCTAGTGGTTTGATGCGGGGGGATTTTTACACTGAAGCTTTCTTT. The encoded protein is CASGLMRGDFYTEAFF.

This chain uses TRBV6-5 with TRBJ1-1; TRBD1 agrees at 7 bases. This CDR3 comprises 14 residues. Germline-derived CDR1 and CDR2 are MNHEY and SVGAGI. The J segment lost 8 bases and the V segment lost 10 bases, leaving 16 bases of the junction unmatched. The CDR3 bases are TGTGCCACAATAAGACACGAGGGGGCACGGGAAGCTTTCTTT. Translation gives CATIRHEGAREAFF.

V is TRBV7-9 and J is TRBJ2-2, with 8 positions matching TRBD1. V lost 1 base to trimming and J lost 7 bases; unmatched junction nucleotides: 2. Germline V gene lookup returns CDR1 SEHNR and CDR2 FQNEAQ (reference sequence). The CDR3 loop spans 14 amino acids. The CDR3 spells CASSLGQGIGELFF. CDR3 nucleotide sequence: TGTGCCAGCAGCTTAGGACAGGGGATCGGGGAGCTGTTTTTT. Looking up the rest from reference TRBV7-9 and TRBJ2-2 gives the full variable domain: DTGVSQNPRHKITKRGQNVTFRCDPISEHNRLYWYRQTLGQGPEFLTYFQNEAQLEKSRLLSDRFSAERPKGSFSTLEIQRTEQGDSAMYLCASSLGQGIGELFFGEGSRLTVL.

The genes are TRBV5-6 and TRBJ1-5, with 8 nucleotides matching TRBD1. The V and J ends lost 3 bases and 3 bases, in that order; junction bases with no gene match: 8. The CDR3 length is 16 residues. Per germline, CDR1 SGHDT and CDR2 YYEEEE. The CDR3 nucleotides read TGTGCCAGCAGCTCGAGGACAGGGTACTTCAATCAGCCCCAGCATTTT. Translation: CASSSRTGYFNQPQHF. Together with reference TRBV5-6 and TRBJ1-5, the CDR3 gives the full variable domain: DAGVTQSPTHLIKTRGQQVTLRCSPKSGHDTVSWYQQALGQGPQFIFQYYEEEERQRGNFPDRFSGHQFPNYSSELNVNALLLGDSALYLCASSSRTGYFNQPQHFGDGTRLSIL.

J is TRBJ2-7 and V is TRBV21-1; the table's D call TRBD2 went unverified against the DNA. TRBV21-1 is a pseudogene segment. The CDR3 loop spans 14 amino acids. CDR3 coding DNA: TGTGCCAGCAGCGACCGGGATTACTCCTACGAGCAGTACTTC. Its protein is CASSDRDYSYEQYF.

There are a few counts of this clone. The chain has TRBV25-1 and TRBJ1-1, with TRBD1 matching over 7 bases. Trimming at V came to 3 bases and at J to 0 bases, leaving 10 bases not matched to a gene. This CDR3 is built from 17 residues. The germline gives CDR1 MGHDK, CDR2 SYGVNS. The CDR3 protein is CASSDLPTGYMNTEAFF. The CDR3, as DNA: TGTGCCAGCAGTGACCTCCCGACAGGGTACATGAACACTGAAGCTTTCTTT. The full variable domain, its missing parts supplied by reference TRBV25-1 and TRBJ1-1, is EADIYQTPRYLVIGTGKKITLECSQTMGHDKMYWYQQDPGMELHLIHYSYGVNSTEKGDLSSESTVSRIRTEHFPLTLESARPSHTSQYLCASSDLPTGYMNTEAFFGQGTRLTVV.

The sample holds a few counts of this clone. The chain has TRBV6-1 and TRBJ1-5; D may be TRBD1 (5 bases). CDR3 size: 14 residues. Trimming removed 1 base from V and 11 bases from J, with 15 bases in between. From germline, CDR1 is MNHNS and CDR2 SASEGT. CDR3 residues: CASSEGGRAMAQHF. The DNA of the CDR3 is TGTGCCAGCAGTGAAGGTGGCAGGGCAATGGCCCAGCATTTT.

The V gene is TRBV5-6, the J gene TRBJ2-5; D possibly corresponds to TRBD2 (5 bases). The CDR3 is made up of 15 amino acids. CDR1 is SGHDT, CDR2 YYEEEE, per germline. Trimming stripped 0 bases from V and 7 bases from J, with 16 bases between. CDR3 amino acids: CASSLAGGLYGTQYF. For the CDR3, the DNA is TGTGCCAGCAGCTTGGCCGGAGGCCTATATGGGACCCAGTACTTC.

The chain joins TRBV2 to TRBJ1-5, with a tentative D call TRBD1 (5 bases). Germline-derived CDR1 and CDR2 are SNHLY and FYNNEI. Trimming shortened V by 4 bases and J by 5 bases, and 15 bases separated the two germline ends. This CDR3 spans 15 amino acids. CDR3 loop: CASSADGGVDQPQHF. The CDR3 DNA reads as TGTGCCAGCAGTGCGGACGGGGGGGTAGATCAGCCCCAGCATTTT.

CDR3: CASRPESGAGPLLPQHF. CDR3 DNA: TGTGCCAGCAGGCCGGAGTCTGGGGCAGGCCCTTTACTGCCCCAGCATTTT. The genes are TRBV27 and TRBJ1-5, with D maybe TRBD1 (5 bases). The CDR3 is 17 amino acids. V was clipped by 6 bases and J by 9 bases, with 27 bases between them. Germline CDR1 MNHEY, CDR2 SMNVEV (reference sequence).

V usage is TRBV5-4 and J usage is TRBJ2-4, with D perhaps TRBD2 (6 bases). Per the germline V gene, CDR1 is SGHNT and CDR2 is YYREEE (reference sequence). Trimming pared 4 bases from V and 12 bases from J, leaving 20 bases between. CDR3 length equals 14 residues. The CDR3 DNA is TGTGCCAGCAGCCCGAATGGCGGGAACGGCAGTCAGTACTTC. This sequence encodes CASSPNGGNGSQYF.

The chain uses TRBV28 and TRBJ2-7; maybe TRBD1 (5 bases). V was pared by 2 bases and J by 6 bases, with 5 bases between. CDR1 is MDHEN and CDR2 is SYDVKM in the germline V gene. This CDR3 region has 11 residues. The CDR3 nucleotides read TGTGCCAGCAGTTTACAGGGCGAGCAGTACTTC. This sequence encodes CASSLQGEQYF.

This rearrangement joins TRBV6-1 to TRBJ1-5, with unresolved D. CDR1 is MNHNS, CDR2 SASEGT, per germline. There are 12 residues in the CDR3. V shed 8 bases and J shed 3 bases, with 8 bases lying between them. The DNA of the CDR3 is TGTGCCAGCGCCCCACTCAATCAGCCCCAGCATTTT. Its translation: CASAPLNQPQHF.

V is TRBV5-1 and J is TRBJ2-7, with D possibly matching TRBD2 (5 bases). The CDR3 has 15 amino acids. Germline V gene lookup returns CDR1 SGHRS and CDR2 YFSETQ. V lost 4 bases, J lost 0 bases, and 14 bases lay in between. CDR3 residues: CASSPLDVSSYEQYF. CDR3 sequence (DNA): TGCGCCAGCAGCCCACTAGACGTGAGCTCCTACGAGCAGTACTTC.

This chain connects TRBV25-1 to TRBJ1-6; D uncertain. Looked up from germline, CDR1 is MGHDK and CDR2 is SYGVNS. V lost 2 bases and J lost 7, with 6 bases in between. The CDR3 has 13 residues. For the CDR3, the DNA is TGTGCCAGCAGTGAACTTCTAAATTCACCCCTCCACTTT. It is translated as CASSELLNSPLHF.

This clone appeared a few times. J is TRBJ2-7 and V is TRBV7-2; D perhaps matches TRBD2 (5 bases). The CDR3 is made up of 13 amino acids. CDR1 is SGHTA and CDR2 is FQGNSA in the germline V gene. V was pared by 5 bases and J by 1 base, with 9 bases between. The CDR3 DNA is TGTGCCAGCAGCCGCGGGCCATCCTACGAGCAGTACTTC. Its translation: CASSRGPSYEQYF.

This chain links TRBV5-1 with TRBJ1-5; D uncertain. There are 13 residues in the CDR3. With 5 bases removed from V and 2 bases from J, the gap between germline ends came to 8 bases. Germline CDR1 reads SGHRS; CDR2 reads YFSETQ. CDR3 residues: CASRGEGNQPQHF. CDR3 in DNA: TGCGCCAGCAGAGGAGAGGGCAATCAGCCCCAGCATTTT.

V and J are TRBV7-3 and TRBJ2-5, with 8 bases matching TRBD2. Germline V lookup: CDR1 SGHTA, CDR2 FQGTGA. The CDR3 covers 18 residues. The J segment lost 4 bases and the V segment lost 5 bases, leaving 18 bases of the junction unmatched. CDR3 region: CASSPLGRGGWGGETQYF. Here the CDR3 DNA reads TGTGCCAGCAGCCCTTTGGGACGGGGGGGTTGGGGCGGAGAGACCCAGTACTTC.